This T cell receptor beta chain was found in a study of graft-versus-host responses after intestinal transplantation. Germline CDR1 is LGHNA and CDR2 is YNFKEQ. Trimming stripped 4 bases from V and 3 bases from J, with 19 bases between. The CDR3 has 17 amino acids. Repertoires were generated with immunoSEQ multiplex PCR, while TCRdb's copy carries only in-frame clones and drops some. The sample lists fewer than 90,000 clones; less than 95% were seen once. About this clone itself: Antigen specificity is unknown.

This chain joins TRBV4-2 and TRBJ2-1; no clear D gene. The specimen comprised unstimulated CD4+ T cells sorted from spleen or lymph node cells, sampled before transplant. The TCR comes from a human donor who was the organ donor for an intestinal transplant. Here the CDR3 DNA reads TGTGCCAGCAGCCTCCTATCACCTGAATGGGGCTACAATGAGCAGTTCTTC. It is translated as CASSLLSPEWGYNEQFF.